The 24 T cell receptor beta chains in this list originate from one sample, sequenced in a study of early T cells in non-severe SARS-CoV-2 infection (dated by TCRdb to about 2021). The library was built by means of 5' RACE. Sequenced on a NextSeq 500. TCRdb took the public reads, trimmed them with fastp at Q25, ran MiXCR for clone calling and kept in-frame beta chains. Every entry covers one CDR3 protein and lists the most common genes and DNA from its rows. The sample table contains about 59,000 distinct CDR3 sequences; only one count was recorded for about 12% of them. The top ten clones comprise approximately 9.4% of the sample. The source material was whole blood, sampled at baseline. The receptors stem from an adult who was a healthcare worker with PCR-confirmed SARS-CoV-2 infection or an uninfected control (not recorded which).

The chain recombines TRBV5-1 with TRBJ1-1, with D possibly being TRBD1 (6 bases). CDR1 and CDR2 (germline): SGHRS, YFSETQ. The ends were cut back, 5 bases at V and 3 bases at J, with 17 bases in the middle. The CDR3 runs to 15 residues. CDR3 residues: CASSPFVQGYTEAFF. The CDR3 nucleotides read TGCGCCAGCAGTCCATTCGTCCAGGGGTACACTGAAGCTTTCTTT.

This clonotype appeared a few times. The rearrangement uses TRBV28 and TRBJ2-3; 7 bases line up with TRBD2. Germline V gene lookup returns CDR1 MDHEN and CDR2 SYDVKM. J lost 4 bases, V lost 3 bases, and 4 bases had no gene match. This CDR3 is 14 amino acids long. The CDR3 region has the DNA TGTGCCAGCAGTTTCGGGGGAGGGGCAGATACGCAGTATTTT. Protein product: CASSFGGGADTQYF. Drawing the rest from reference TRBV28 and TRBJ2-3, the complete variable domain is DVKVTQSSRYLVKRTGEKVFLECVQDMDHENMFWYRQDPGLGLRLIYFSYDVKMKEKGDIPEGYSVSREKKERFSLILESASTNQTSMYLCASSFGGGADTQYFGPGTRLTVL.

The V gene is TRBV6-1, the J gene TRBJ1-4, with TRBD1 matching over 8 bases. Germline trimming cut 6 bases from V and 0 bases from J; bases unmatched to any gene: 6. The CDR3 contains 16 residues. In germline, CDR1 is MNHNS, CDR2 SASEGT. The CDR3 DNA follows: TGTGCCAGCAGCAAAAGACAGGGGACAACTAATGAAAAACTGTTTTTT. Residues: CASSKRQGTTNEKLFF.

J is TRBJ1-5 and V is TRBV19, with D possibly being TRBD1 (6 bases). Trimming shortened V by 5 bases and J by 0 bases, and 11 bases separated the two germline ends. The CDR3 loop spans 15 amino acids. Germline values: CDR1 LNHDA, CDR2 SQIVND (reference sequence). Here the CDR3 reads CASSETGLSNQPQHF. In DNA, the CDR3 is TGTGCCAGTAGTGAGACAGGACTTAGCAATCAGCCCCAGCATTTT.

V gene TRBV11-1 combines with J gene TRBJ2-7, with 7 bases that match TRBD1. Germline CDR1 reads SGHAT; CDR2 reads FQDESV (reference sequence). With V trimmed by 5 bases and J by 2 bases, 6 bases remained unmatched. The CDR3 spans 14 residues. DNA of the CDR3: TGTGCCAGCAGCCTAACGGGACAGACCTACGAGCAGTACTTC. Its protein is CASSLTGQTYEQYF.

The V and J genes are TRBV2 and TRBJ1-2; unclear D gene. Trimming took off 4 bases at V and 5 bases at J, with 5 bases between the two ends. The CDR3 spans 11 residues. From germline, CDR1 is SNHLY and CDR2 FYNNEI. The chain's CDR3 is CASSAFYGYTF. In nucleotides, the CDR3 is TGTGCCAGCAGTGCTTTTTATGGCTACACCTTC.

The chain links TRBV6-1 to TRBJ2-1; 7 bases fit TRBD2. V lost 6 bases, J lost 0 bases, and 8 bases stayed unmatched. The CDR3 spans 16 residues. From germline, CDR1 is MNHNS and CDR2 SASEGT. Here the CDR3 DNA reads TGTGCCAGCAGCCGAGGCGGGGGAGTCTCCTACAATGAGCAGTTCTTC. Encoded protein: CASSRGGGVSYNEQFF.

This rearrangement joins TRBV11-3 to TRBJ2-7; tentative D call: TRBD2 (5 bases). From germline, CDR1 is SGHNT and CDR2 YENEEA. CDR3 length: 16 residues. V gave up 5 bases and J gave up 0 bases, with 17 bases separating them. CDR3 DNA sequence: TGTGCCAGCAGCAACCACAGACGGGGAAGCTCCTACGAGCAGTACTTC. Its translation: CASSNHRRGSSYEQYF.

This clonotype showed up just a few times. The V call is TRBV7-3, the J call TRBJ2-2, with TRBD1 as a possible D gene (6 bases). CDR1 is SGHTA, CDR2 FQGTGA, per germline. The CDR3 sequence is 17 residues long. V dropped 7 bases and J dropped 6 bases, with 24 bases sitting between them. CDR3 sequence (DNA): TGTGCCAGCACCCAAAGGGCCGCCAGGGGCGCCCCCGGGGAGCTGTTTTTT. Translating gives CASTQRAARGAPGELFF.

The V gene is TRBV11-2, the J gene TRBJ2-7; D unclear. Trimming stripped 6 bases from V and 3 bases from J, with 12 bases between. This CDR3 spans 13 amino acids. Germline loops: CDR1 SGHAT, CDR2 FQNNGV. The CDR3 loop is CASSLPDFYEQYF. CDR3 nucleotide sequence: TGTGCCAGCAGTTTACCTGATTTCTACGAGCAGTACTTC.

V is TRBV5-4 and J is TRBJ1-2; 7 nucleotides agree with TRBD1. V trimming: 2 bases; J trimming: 2 bases; junction bases outside the gene matches: 6. This CDR3 has 15 residues. Germline CDR1 reads SGHNT; CDR2 reads YYREEE (reference sequence). The CDR3 nucleotides read TGTGCCAGCAGCTTCTACGACAGGGTCAACTATGGCTACACCTTC. It codes for CASSFYDRVNYGYTF.

The sample holds a few counts of this clonotype. The chain employs TRBV11-2 and TRBJ1-1; D unclear. The CDR3 length is 16 residues. Germline V gene data show CDR1 as SGHAT and CDR2 as FQNNGV. Trimming took off 1 base at V and 0 bases at J, with 12 bases between the two ends. This chain's CDR3 is CASSLVPGEMNTEAFF. For the CDR3, the DNA is TGTGCCAGCAGCTTAGTCCCTGGGGAAATGAACACTGAAGCTTTCTTT.

This clonotype came up many times. The genes are TRBV5-1 and TRBJ1-1; TRBD1 is a possible D gene (5 bases). V lost 7 bases, J lost 2 bases, and 12 bases lay in between. The CDR3 is 13 residues long. Germline CDR1 and CDR2: SGHRS and YFSETQ. The CDR3 spells CASWGTANTEAFF. In DNA form, the CDR3 reads TGCGCCAGCTGGGGGACGGCAAACACTGAAGCTTTCTTT.

The chain joins TRBV10-1 to TRBJ1-2; no clear D. This CDR3 has 14 amino acids. CDR1 is WNHNN, CDR2 SYGVQD, per germline (reference sequence). V was clipped by 5 bases and J by 4 bases, with 14 bases between them. The CDR3 spells CASSTRTDSYGYTF. The CDR3 DNA reads as TGCGCCAGCAGTACCCGGACGGATTCCTATGGCTACACCTTC.

This clonotype showed up just a few times. The gene calls are TRBV29-1 and TRBJ2-7; D may be TRBD1 (5 bases). This CDR3 is 12 amino acids long. Deletions cut 7 bases from V and 0 bases from J, with 10 bases between. The germline gives CDR1 SQVTM, CDR2 ANQGSEA. The chain's CDR3 is CSALDNSYEQYF. The CDR3 nucleotides are TGCAGCGCCTTGGACAACTCCTACGAGCAGTACTTC.

The V gene is TRBV6-1, the J gene TRBJ1-2; no reliable D call. V was shortened by 5 bases and J by 3 bases, with 19 bases between the two germline ends. CDR1 is MNHNS, CDR2 SASEGT, per germline. The CDR3 runs 16 residues. The CDR3, as DNA: TGTGCCAGCAGTATACGCCGGGCCTTAATCTACTATGGCTACACCTTC. Translated, it gives CASSIRRALIYYGYTF.

Only a few counts were recorded for this clonotype. The chain links TRBV11-3 to TRBJ2-3; unclear D gene. V dropped 1 base and J dropped 2 bases, with 7 bases sitting between them. Germline values: CDR1 SGHNT, CDR2 YENEEA. The CDR3 contains 14 residues. The CDR3 coding sequence is TGTGCCAGCAGCTTAGGCGGTCTCACAGATACGCAGTATTTT. Translating it yields CASSLGGLTDTQYF.

This chain uses TRBV6-2 or TRBV6-3 with TRBJ2-2, with 8 bases aligning to TRBD2. V dropped 6 bases and J dropped 1; count of bases not matched to a gene: 1. The CDR3 spans 14 residues. Germline V gene lookup returns CDR1 MNHEY and CDR2 SVGEGT. Written as DNA, the CDR3 is TGTGCCAGCAGAACTAGCGGGAACACCGGGGAGCTGTTTTTT. Protein product: CASRTSGNTGELFF.

The chain employs TRBV20-1 and TRBJ2-3; no clear D gene. This CDR3 is 15 amino acids long. Germline assignment: CDR1 DFQATT and CDR2 SNEGSKA (reference sequence). Trimming left V 3 bases short and J 1 base short, with 14 bases between. The CDR3 coding sequence is TGCAGTGCTAGCGTCCCGGCGTCCCGCACAGATACGCAGTATTTT. Protein sequence: CSASVPASRTDTQYF.

The sample holds a few counts of this clonotype. The chain has TRBV6-2 or TRBV6-3 and TRBJ2-1; 10 bases agree with TRBD2. Germline values: CDR1 MNHEY, CDR2 SVGEGT. This CDR3 has 19 amino acids. After removal of 6 bases from V and 0 bases from J, the junction contained 14 bases not matched to a gene. The CDR3 loop is CASRYWTSGSYSSYNEQFF. CDR3 bases: TGTGCCAGCAGGTATTGGACTAGCGGCTCTTATAGCTCCTACAATGAGCAGTTCTTC.

Many counts were recorded for this clonotype. The J gene is TRBJ1-1, the V gene TRBV3-1; D is unresolved. The CDR3 runs to 15 residues. V lost 4 bases to trimming and J lost 5 bases, with 17 bases between them. Germline V gives CDR1 LGHDT, CDR2 YNNKEL (reference sequence). The CDR3 DNA sequence: TGTGCCAGCAGCCCGCTGAGGAGAGGTAGGACTGAAGCTTTCTTT. This codes for CASSPLRRGRTEAFF.

Only a few counts were recorded for this clonotype. The gene calls are TRBV7-2 and TRBJ1-2, with a tentative D call TRBD1 (5 bases). CDR3 size: 14 residues. The ends were cut back, 4 bases at V and 3 bases at J, with 12 bases in the middle. The V gene's germline CDR1 is SGHTA and CDR2 FQGNSA. The CDR3 loop is CASSSYQGDYGYTF. The CDR3 DNA reads as TGTGCCAGCAGCTCCTACCAGGGAGACTATGGCTACACCTTC.

The chain joins TRBV20-1 to TRBJ2-5; 7 positions agree with TRBD1. CDR1 and CDR2 (germline): DFQATT, SNEGSKA (reference sequence). J gave up 5 bases and V 2 bases, and 5 bases lay outside the gene matches. This CDR3 is 13 amino acids long. CDR3 in DNA: TGCAGTGCTAGACTCCAGGGGGAGGAGACCCAGTACTTC. It yields the protein CSARLQGEETQYF.

The rearrangement uses TRBV6-2 or TRBV6-3 and TRBJ1-1; 10 bases match TRBD1. Per germline, CDR1 MNHEY and CDR2 SVGEGT. V lost 2 bases and J lost 1; bases outside the gene matches: 1. The CDR3 length is 15 residues. The CDR3, as DNA: TGTGCCAGCAGTTACGGGGACAGGGGGAACACTGAAGCTTTCTTT. This encodes CASSYGDRGNTEAFF.